This entry concerns a single T cell receptor beta chain. The entry originates in a study of blood T cell repertoires in COVID-19. About the research overall: The United States, Italy and Spain were the sources of the acute and convalescent COVID-19 samples. The cDNA or gDNA used as material had been derived from T cells, B-cell-depleted T cells, or PBMCs.

In the original processing: Nucleated cell number was recorded as an estimate derived from reference gene primer amplification. Profiling relied on immunoSEQ multiplex PCR, and the TCRdb table lists in-frame clones only, not all of them. V and J calls and clone size follow that table, whereas D and trimming were derived from the DNA. The repertoire includes fewer than 120,000 clones, 82% of them detected once, and 16% sits in the top ten. The specimen was peripheral blood. This receptor was taken from a woman aged 55-69 years with acute or convalescent COVID-19.

The CDR3 sequence: CASSLGHQGYEQYF. Written as DNA, the CDR3 is TGCGCCAGCAGCTTGGGACATCAAGGCTACGAGCAGTACTTC. The chain carries TRBV5-1 and TRBJ2-7; D unresolved. CDR1 and CDR2 from the germline V gene are SGHRS and YFSETQ. Trimming took 0 bases from V and 3 from J, leaving 10 bases between them. The CDR3 loop spans 14 amino acids.